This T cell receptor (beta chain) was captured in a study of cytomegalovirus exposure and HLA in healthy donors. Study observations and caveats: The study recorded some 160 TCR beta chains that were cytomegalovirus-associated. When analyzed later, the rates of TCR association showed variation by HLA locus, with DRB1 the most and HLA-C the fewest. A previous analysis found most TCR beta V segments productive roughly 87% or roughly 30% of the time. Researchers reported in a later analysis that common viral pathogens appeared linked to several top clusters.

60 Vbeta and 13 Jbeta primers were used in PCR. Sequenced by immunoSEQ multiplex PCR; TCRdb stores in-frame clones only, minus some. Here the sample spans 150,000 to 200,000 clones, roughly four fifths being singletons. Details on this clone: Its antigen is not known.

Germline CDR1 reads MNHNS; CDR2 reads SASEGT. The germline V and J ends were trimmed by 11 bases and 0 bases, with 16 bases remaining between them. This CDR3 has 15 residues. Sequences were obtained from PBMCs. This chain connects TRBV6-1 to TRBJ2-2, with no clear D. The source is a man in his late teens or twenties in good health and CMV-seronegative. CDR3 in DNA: TGTGCCTCAACGTTGGAGCCGACGAACACCGGGGAGCTGTTTTTT. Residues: CASTLEPTNTGELFF.